A single sample gave rise to the 14 T cell receptor beta chains below, sequenced in a study of beta chain features in type 1 diabetes. Study-wide findings and caveats: Moderately but significantly shorter TCRB CDR3s were found in Type 1 diabetes patients in all four CD4+ subsets.

Reverse transcription of all isolated RNA meant that expressed TCRB transcripts were sequenced. Generated by immunoSEQ multiplex PCR, the TCRdb table keeps only in-frame clones and is missing some. The sample lists about 710,000 clones, over 13% occurring once. The antigens of these receptors remain unknown. What was sequenced was naive CD4+ T cells from blood. These receptors were collected from a man aged 18 to 29 with type 1 diabetes.

This clone was seen more than once but under ten times. The V and J genes are TRBV18 and TRBJ2-7, with TRBD1 identical over 10 bases. The CDR3 runs to 14 residues. The junction had 6 bases not matched to a gene; V was cut back by 3 bases and J by 7 bases. Per the germline V gene, CDR1 is KGHSH and CDR2 is LQKENI. The DNA of the CDR3 is TGTGCCAGCTCACCTGGACAGGGGGAGAGAGAGCAGTACTTC. Amino acid sequence: CASSPGQGEREQYF.

This clone was observed a few times. V and J are TRBV7-9 and TRBJ2-2, with 10 bases lining up with TRBD2. Germline values: CDR1 SEHNR, CDR2 FQNEAQ (reference sequence). The CDR3 extends over 15 amino acids. Trimming cost V 7 bases and J 3 bases; bases outside gene matches: 5. The CDR3 reads CASTWTSGDTGELFF. CDR3 in DNA: TGTGCCAGCACCTGGACTAGCGGAGACACCGGGGAGCTGTTTTTT. The whole variable domain, filled in from reference TRBV7-9 and TRBJ2-2, reads DTGVSQNPRHKITKRGQNVTFRCDPISEHNRLYWYRQTLGQGPEFLTYFQNEAQLEKSRLLSDRFSAERPKGSFSTLEIQRTEQGDSAMYLCASTWTSGDTGELFFGEGSRLTVL.

In the case of this clone: This sample includes further DNA sequences coding for the same CDR3. The J gene is TRBJ2-3, the V gene TRBV6-6, with a possible D match to TRBD2 (7 bases). CDR1 is MNHNY and CDR2 is SVGAGI in the germline V gene (reference sequence). Trimming removed 9 bases at V and 1 base at J, with 17 bases between. The CDR3 totals 15 residues. The CDR3 DNA reads TGTGCCAGTGGATTACAGGGAGGGGGCACAGATACGCAGTATTTT. Translated, it gives CASGLQGGGTDTQYF.

The chain links TRBV4-3 to TRBJ2-2; D gene ambiguous. The CDR3 is made up of 16 amino acids. V was clipped by 0 bases and J by 0 bases, with 8 bases between them. The germline CDR1 and CDR2 sequences are LGHNA and YSLEER. The CDR3 loop reads CASSQDRSANTGELFF. The DNA for the CDR3 is TGCGCCAGCAGCCAAGATAGGTCAGCGAACACCGGGGAGCTGTTTTTT.

This chain joins TRBV18 and TRBJ2-3; TRBD1 is a possible D gene (6 bases). CDR3 length equals 15 residues. Deletions cut 2 bases from V and 4 bases from J, with 13 bases between. The V gene's germline CDR1 is KGHSH and CDR2 LQKENI. CDR3 sequence (DNA): TGTGCCAGCTCACCAGAACAGGGAGTGGCAGATACGCAGTATTTT. It is translated as CASSPEQGVADTQYF.

The genes are TRBV10-3 and TRBJ1-1; no clear D gene. Trimming pared 0 bases from V and 4 bases from J, leaving 3 bases between. The CDR3 covers 12 residues. CDR1 is ENHRY and CDR2 is SYGVKD in the germline V gene. The CDR3 sequence is CAISESVTEAFF. The CDR3 DNA is TGTGCCATCAGTGAGTCCGTCACTGAAGCTTTCTTT.

This clone came up a few times. Other DNA sequences from this sample encode an identical CDR3 as well. V usage is TRBV29-1 and J usage is TRBJ2-7, with D uncertain. From germline, CDR1 is SQVTM and CDR2 ANQGSEA. The CDR3 runs 11 residues. The V and J ends lost 4 bases and 6 bases respectively, with 10 bases between them. In DNA form, the CDR3 reads TGCAGCGTTGCTAGGGTAGGCGAGCAGTACTTC. Its translation: CSVARVGEQYF.

The chain couples TRBV27 to TRBJ1-5; D may be TRBD1 (5 bases). Germline loops: CDR1 MNHEY, CDR2 SMNVEV (reference sequence). The V end was cut by 5 bases, the J end by 3 bases, with 11 bases between. The CDR3 has 14 amino acids. This chain's CDR3 is CASSVRGHNQPQHF. CDR3 nucleotides: TGTGCCAGCAGTGTAAGGGGCCACAATCAGCCCCAGCATTTT.

V and J are TRBV19 and TRBJ2-1, with 9 positions matching TRBD2. Trimming at V came to 4 bases and at J to 0 bases, leaving 7 bases not matched to a gene. This CDR3 has 17 amino acids. The germline V gene encodes CDR1 LNHDA and CDR2 SQIVND (reference sequence). CDR3 nucleotides: TGTGCCAGTAGTACCGGCCGTAGCGGGAGCTCCTACAATGAGCAGTTCTTC. As protein: CASSTGRSGSSYNEQFF.

A few counts support this clone. The gene calls are TRBV2 and TRBJ1-4, with a weak D call TRBD1 (6 bases). Trimming stripped 3 bases from V and 3 bases from J, with 11 bases between. The CDR3 loop spans 15 amino acids. Germline lookup yields CDR1 SNHLY and CDR2 FYNNEI. The CDR3 bases are TGTGCCAGCAGTGACAGGGGAACGGCTAATGAAAAACTGTTTTTT. Residues: CASSDRGTANEKLFF. The full variable domain, its missing parts supplied by reference TRBV2 and TRBJ1-4, is EPEVTQTPSHQVTQMGQEVILRCVPISNHLYFYWYRQILGQKVEFLVSFYNNEISEKSEIFDDQFSVERPDGSNFTLKIRSTKLEDSAMYFCASSDRGTANEKLFFGSGTQLSVL.

V is TRBV11-2 and J is TRBJ2-5, with 10 nucleotides matching TRBD2. Trimming at V came to 0 bases and at J to 4 bases, leaving 8 bases not matched to a gene. The CDR3 has 17 amino acids. From germline, CDR1 is SGHAT and CDR2 FQNNGV. The CDR3 DNA is TGTGCCAGCAGCTTAGAGGGGCCAGCGGGAGGGAGAGAGACCCAGTACTTC. It translates to CASSLEGPAGGRETQYF.

This clone has a handful of counts. V is TRBV29-1 and J is TRBJ2-1; no reliable D call. The germline V gene has CDR1 SQVTM and CDR2 ANQGSEA. CDR3 size: 13 residues. Trimming cost V 4 bases and J 5 bases, with 12 bases left between them. The CDR3 bases are TGCAGCGTTGTCTACTTCCAGAACAATGAGCAGTTCTTC. Encoded protein: CSVVYFQNNEQFF.

This clone was detected only a few times. This sequence joins TRBV30 and TRBJ2-5; TRBD1 is a possible D gene (5 bases). Germline values: CDR1 GTSNPN, CDR2 SVGIG (reference sequence). V was trimmed by 5 bases and J by 2 bases, leaving 12 bases between them. The CDR3 has 13 amino acids. The CDR3: CAWGGTGQETQYF. The CDR3 DNA reads TGTGCCTGGGGTGGAACAGGACAAGAGACCCAGTACTTC.

This clone was detected only a few times. The J gene is TRBJ1-2, the V gene TRBV4-2; weak D call: TRBD1 (5 bases). CDR1 is LGHNA, CDR2 YNFKEQ, per germline. Trimming removed 0 bases from V and 0 bases from J, with 11 bases in between. The CDR3 sequence is 16 residues long. The CDR3 loop reads CASSQDMTTANYGYTF. The CDR3 DNA is TGTGCCAGCAGCCAAGATATGACGACAGCTAACTATGGCTACACCTTC.